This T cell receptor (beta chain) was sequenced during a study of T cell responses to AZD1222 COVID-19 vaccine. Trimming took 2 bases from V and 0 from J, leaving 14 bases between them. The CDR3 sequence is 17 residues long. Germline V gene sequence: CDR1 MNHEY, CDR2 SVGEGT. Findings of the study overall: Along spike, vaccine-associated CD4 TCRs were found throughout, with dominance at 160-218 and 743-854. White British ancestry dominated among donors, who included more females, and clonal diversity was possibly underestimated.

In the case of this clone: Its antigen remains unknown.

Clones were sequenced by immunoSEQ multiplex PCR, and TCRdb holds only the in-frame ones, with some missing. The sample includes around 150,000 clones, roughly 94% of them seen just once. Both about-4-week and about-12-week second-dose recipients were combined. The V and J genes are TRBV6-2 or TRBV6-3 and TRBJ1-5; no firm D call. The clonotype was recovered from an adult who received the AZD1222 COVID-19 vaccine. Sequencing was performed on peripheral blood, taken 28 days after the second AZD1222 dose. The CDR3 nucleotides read TGTGCCAGCAGTTACCCGGGCTCCAGCTATAGCAATCAGCCCCAGCATTTT. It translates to CASSYPGSSYSNQPQHF.